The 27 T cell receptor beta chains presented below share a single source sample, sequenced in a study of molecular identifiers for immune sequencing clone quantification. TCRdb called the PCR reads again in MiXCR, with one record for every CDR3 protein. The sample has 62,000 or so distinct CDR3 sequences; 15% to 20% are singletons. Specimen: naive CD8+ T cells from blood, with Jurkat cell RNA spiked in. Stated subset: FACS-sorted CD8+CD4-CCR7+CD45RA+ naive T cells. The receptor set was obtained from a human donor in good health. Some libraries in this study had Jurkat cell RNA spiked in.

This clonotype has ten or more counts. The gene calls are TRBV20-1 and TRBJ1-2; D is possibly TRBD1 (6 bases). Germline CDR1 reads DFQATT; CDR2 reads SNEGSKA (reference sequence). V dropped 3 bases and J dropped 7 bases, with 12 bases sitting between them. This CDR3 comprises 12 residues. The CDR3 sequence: CSARPVGGGYTF. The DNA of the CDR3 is TGCAGTGCTAGGCCGGTAGGGGGTGGCTACACCTTC.

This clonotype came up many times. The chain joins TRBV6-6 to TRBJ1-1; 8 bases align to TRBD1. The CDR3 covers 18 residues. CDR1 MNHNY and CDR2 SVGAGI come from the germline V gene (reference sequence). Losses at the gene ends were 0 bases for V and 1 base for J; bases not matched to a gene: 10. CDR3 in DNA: TGTGCCAGCAGTTACTCCAATTCCAGACAGGGGAAGAACACTGAAGCTTTCTTT. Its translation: CASSYSNSRQGKNTEAFF.

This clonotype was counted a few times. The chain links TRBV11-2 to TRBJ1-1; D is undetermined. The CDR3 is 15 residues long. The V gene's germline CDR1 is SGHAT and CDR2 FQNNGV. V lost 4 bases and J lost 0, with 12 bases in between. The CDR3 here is CASSSVGSMNTEAFF. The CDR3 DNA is TGTGCCAGCAGCTCTGTGGGATCCATGAACACTGAAGCTTTCTTT.

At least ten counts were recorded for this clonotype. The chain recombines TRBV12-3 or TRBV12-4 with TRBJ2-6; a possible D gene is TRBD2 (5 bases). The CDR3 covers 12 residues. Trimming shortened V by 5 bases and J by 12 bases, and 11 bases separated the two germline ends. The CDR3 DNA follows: TGTGCCAGCAGTCCGGCGGGCGCCGTCCTGACTTTC. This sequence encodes CASSPAGAVLTF.

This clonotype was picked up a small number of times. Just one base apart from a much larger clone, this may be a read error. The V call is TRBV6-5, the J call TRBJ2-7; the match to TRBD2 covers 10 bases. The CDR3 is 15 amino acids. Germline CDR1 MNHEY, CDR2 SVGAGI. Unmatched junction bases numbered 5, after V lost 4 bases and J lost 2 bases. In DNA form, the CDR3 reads TGTGCCAGCAGTTTCGGGACTAGCGAGACCTACGAGCAGTACTTC. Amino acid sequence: CASSFGTSETYEQYF.

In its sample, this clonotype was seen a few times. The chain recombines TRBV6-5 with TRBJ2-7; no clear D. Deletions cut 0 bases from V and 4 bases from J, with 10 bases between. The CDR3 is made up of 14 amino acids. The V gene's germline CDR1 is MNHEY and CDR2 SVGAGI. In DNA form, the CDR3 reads TGTGCCAGCAGTTACTCAGGGAATACTTACGAGCAGTACTTC. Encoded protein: CASSYSGNTYEQYF.

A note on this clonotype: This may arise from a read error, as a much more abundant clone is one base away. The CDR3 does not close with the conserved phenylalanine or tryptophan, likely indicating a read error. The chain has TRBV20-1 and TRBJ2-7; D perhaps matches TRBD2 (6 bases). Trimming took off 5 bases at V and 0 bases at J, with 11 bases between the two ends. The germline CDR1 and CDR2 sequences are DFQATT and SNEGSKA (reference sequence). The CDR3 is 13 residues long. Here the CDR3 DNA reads TGCAGTGCTTTCTCGACTAGCTCCTACGAGCAGTACCTC. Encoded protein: CSAFSTSSYEQYL.

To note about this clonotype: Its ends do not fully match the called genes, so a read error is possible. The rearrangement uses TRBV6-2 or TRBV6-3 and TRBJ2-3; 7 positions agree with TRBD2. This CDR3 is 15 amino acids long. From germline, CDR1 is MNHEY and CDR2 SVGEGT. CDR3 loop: CASSYAGTTTDTQFF. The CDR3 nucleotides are TGTGCCAGCAGTTACGCCGGGACTACCACAGATACGCAGTTTTTT.

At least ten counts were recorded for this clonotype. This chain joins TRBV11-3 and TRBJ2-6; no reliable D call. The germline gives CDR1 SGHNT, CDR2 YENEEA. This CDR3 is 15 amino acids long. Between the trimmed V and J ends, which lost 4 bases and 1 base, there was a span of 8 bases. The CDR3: CASSSVSSGANVLTF. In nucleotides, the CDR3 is TGTGCCAGCAGCTCAGTGAGTTCTGGGGCCAACGTCCTGACTTTC.

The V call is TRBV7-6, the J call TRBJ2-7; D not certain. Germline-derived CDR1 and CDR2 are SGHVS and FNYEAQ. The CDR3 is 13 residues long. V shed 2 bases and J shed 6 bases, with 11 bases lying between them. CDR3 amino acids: CASSLSLRVEQYF. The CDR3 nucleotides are TGTGCCAGCAGCTTAAGCTTAAGGGTCGAGCAGTACTTC.

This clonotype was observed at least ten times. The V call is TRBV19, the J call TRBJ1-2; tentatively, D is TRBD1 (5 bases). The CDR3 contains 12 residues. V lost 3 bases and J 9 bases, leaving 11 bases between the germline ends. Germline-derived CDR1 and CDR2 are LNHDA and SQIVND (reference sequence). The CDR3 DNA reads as TGTGCCAGTAGTATCGACAGTGTGAGCTACACCTTC. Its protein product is CASSIDSVSYTF.

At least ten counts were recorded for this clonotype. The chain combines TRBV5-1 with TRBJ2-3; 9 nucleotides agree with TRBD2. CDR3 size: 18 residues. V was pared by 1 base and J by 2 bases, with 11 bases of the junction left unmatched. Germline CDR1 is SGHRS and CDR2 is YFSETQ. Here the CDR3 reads CASSLRLAGPEFTDTQYF. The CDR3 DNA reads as TGCGCCAGCAGCTTGCGGCTAGCGGGACCTGAATTCACAGATACGCAGTATTTT.

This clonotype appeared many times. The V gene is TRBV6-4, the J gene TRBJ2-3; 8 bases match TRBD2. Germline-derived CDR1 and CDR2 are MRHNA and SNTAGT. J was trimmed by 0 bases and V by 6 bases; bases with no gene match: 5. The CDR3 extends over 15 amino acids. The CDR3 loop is CASRKTSDSTDTQYF. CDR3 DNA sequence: TGTGCCAGCAGAAAGACTAGCGATAGCACAGATACGCAGTATTTT.

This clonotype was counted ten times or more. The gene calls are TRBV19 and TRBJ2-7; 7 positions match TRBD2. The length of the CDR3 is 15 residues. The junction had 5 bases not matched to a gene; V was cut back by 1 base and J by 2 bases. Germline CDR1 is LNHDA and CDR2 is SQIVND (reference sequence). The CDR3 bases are TGTGCCAGTAGTATAGCGGGAGGACCTACCTACGAGCAGTACTTC. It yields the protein CASSIAGGPTYEQYF.

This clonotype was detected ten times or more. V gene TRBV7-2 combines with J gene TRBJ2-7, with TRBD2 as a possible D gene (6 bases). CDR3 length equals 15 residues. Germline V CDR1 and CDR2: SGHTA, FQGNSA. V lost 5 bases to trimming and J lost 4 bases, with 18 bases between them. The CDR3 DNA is TGTGCCAGCAGCCGGTCCCGGGACTTTAAATACGAGCAGTACTTC. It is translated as CASSRSRDFKYEQYF.

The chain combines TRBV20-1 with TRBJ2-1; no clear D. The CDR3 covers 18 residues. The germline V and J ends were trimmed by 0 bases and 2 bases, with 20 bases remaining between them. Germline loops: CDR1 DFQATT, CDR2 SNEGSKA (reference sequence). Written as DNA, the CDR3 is TGCAGTGCTAGAGATTGGGATGCTCTACAGATCGCCTACAATGAGCAGTTCTTC. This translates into CSARDWDALQIAYNEQFF.

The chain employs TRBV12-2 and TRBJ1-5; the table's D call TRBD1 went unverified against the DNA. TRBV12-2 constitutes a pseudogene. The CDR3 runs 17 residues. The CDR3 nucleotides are TGTGCAAGTCGCTCAGGGCAGGGGAAGTTAAGCAATCAGCCCCAGCATTTT. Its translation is CASRSGQGKLSNQPQHF.

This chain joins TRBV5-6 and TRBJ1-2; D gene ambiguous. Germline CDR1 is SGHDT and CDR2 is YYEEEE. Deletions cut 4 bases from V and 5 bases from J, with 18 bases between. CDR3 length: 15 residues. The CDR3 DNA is TGTGCCAGCAGCCCGATAACATTTGAGACATATGGCTACACCTTC. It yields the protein CASSPITFETYGYTF. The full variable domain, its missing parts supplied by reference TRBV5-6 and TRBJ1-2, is DAGVTQSPTHLIKTRGQQVTLRCSPKSGHDTVSWYQQALGQGPQFIFQYYEEEERQRGNFPDRFSGHQFPNYSSELNVNALLLGDSALYLCASSPITFETYGYTFGSGTRLTVV.

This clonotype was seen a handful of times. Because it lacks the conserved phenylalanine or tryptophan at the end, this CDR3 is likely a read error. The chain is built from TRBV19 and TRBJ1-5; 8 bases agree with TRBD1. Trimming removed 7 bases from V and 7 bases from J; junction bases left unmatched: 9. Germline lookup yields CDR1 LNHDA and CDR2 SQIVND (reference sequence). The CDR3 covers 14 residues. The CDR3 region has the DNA TGTGCCAGTACTGCAGGGGGCTTTGGACAGCCCCAGCATCTT. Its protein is CASTAGGFGQPQHL.

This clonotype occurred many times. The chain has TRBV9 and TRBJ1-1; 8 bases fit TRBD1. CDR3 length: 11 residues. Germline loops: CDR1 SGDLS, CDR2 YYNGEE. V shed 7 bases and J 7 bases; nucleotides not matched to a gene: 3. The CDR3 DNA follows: TGTGCCAGCTCAGGGGGCGGTGAAGCTTTCTTT. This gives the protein CASSGGGEAFF.

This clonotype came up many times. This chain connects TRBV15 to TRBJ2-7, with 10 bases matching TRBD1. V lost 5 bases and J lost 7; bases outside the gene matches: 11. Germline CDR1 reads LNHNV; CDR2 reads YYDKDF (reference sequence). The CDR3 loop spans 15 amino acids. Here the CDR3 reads CATSPTGQGVREQYF. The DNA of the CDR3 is TGTGCCACCAGCCCGACAGGACAGGGGGTGAGAGAGCAGTACTTC.

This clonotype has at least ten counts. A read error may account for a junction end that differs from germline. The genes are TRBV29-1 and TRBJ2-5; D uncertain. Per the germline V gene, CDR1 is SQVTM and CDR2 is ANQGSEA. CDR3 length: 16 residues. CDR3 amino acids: CSVEGSPEETLGTQYF. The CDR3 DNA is TGCAGCGTCGAAGGTAGCCCAGAAGAAACATTGGGGACCCAGTACTTC.

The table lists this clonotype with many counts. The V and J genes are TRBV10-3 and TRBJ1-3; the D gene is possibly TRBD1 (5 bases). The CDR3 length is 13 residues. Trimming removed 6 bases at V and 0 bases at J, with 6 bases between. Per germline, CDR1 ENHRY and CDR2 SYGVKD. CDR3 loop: CAIRDSSGNTIYF. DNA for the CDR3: TGTGCCATCAGAGACAGCTCTGGAAACACCATATATTTT.

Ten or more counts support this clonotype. CDR3 nucleotide sequence: TGTGCCAGCAGCCAAGGACCTAGCGCCGGCTACGAGCAGTACTTC. Protein sequence: CASSQGPSAGYEQYF. This sequence joins TRBV3-1 and TRBJ2-7, with D tentatively TRBD2 (6 bases). The V end lost 1 base, the J end lost 3 bases, and 13 bases lay between the germline ends. This CDR3 contains 15 residues. Germline values: CDR1 LGHDT, CDR2 YNNKEL (reference sequence).

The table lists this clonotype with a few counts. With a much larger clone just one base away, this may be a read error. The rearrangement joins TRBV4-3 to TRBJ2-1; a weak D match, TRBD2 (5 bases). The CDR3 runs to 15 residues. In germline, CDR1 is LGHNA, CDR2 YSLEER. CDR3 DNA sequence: TGCGCCAGCAGCCAAGATGCGGGCGTCTACAGTGAGCAGTTCTTC. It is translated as CASSQDAGVYSEQFF.

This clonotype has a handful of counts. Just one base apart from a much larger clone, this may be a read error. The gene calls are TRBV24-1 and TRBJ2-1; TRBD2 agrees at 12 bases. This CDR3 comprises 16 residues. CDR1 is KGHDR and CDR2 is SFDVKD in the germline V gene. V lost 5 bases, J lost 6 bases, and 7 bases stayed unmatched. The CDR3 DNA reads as TGTGCCACCAGTGGCCGCCTAGCGGGAGGGATCAATGAGCAGTTCTTC. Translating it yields CATSGRLAGGINEQFF.

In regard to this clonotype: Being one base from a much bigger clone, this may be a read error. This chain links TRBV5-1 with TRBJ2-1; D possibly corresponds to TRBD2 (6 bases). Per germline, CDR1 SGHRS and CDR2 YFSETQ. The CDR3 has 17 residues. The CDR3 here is CASGLYAGYSTYNEQFF. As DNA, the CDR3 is TGCGCCAGCGGCTTGTACGCGGGATATAGTACCTACAATGAGCAGTTCTTC.